Below, 5 T cell receptor beta chains from the same sample are listed, as sequenced in a study of blood T cell repertoires in COVID-19 (TCRdb year 2020). The library was produced with the immunoSEQ multiplex PCR assay. Sourced from immuneACCESS, this table was stored by TCRdb with only in-frame sequences that have V and J called. A share of the clones is absent; for the studies checked, an unresolved V gene accounts for under half, and the remainder has no known explanation. Within this sample are about 140,000 clones, with roughly 85% of them counted one time only. About 4.1% of the sample is in the top ten clones. Sequenced input: PBMCs or T cells enriched from blood (not recorded which). The receptors here all came from a man aged 50 to 59 who had recovered from COVID-19.

The chain uses TRBV11-2 and TRBJ2-3; tentatively, D is TRBD2 (6 bases). Deletions cut 5 bases from V and 0 bases from J, with 12 bases between. Germline V CDR1 and CDR2: SGHAT, FQNNGV. The CDR3 consists of 15 residues. DNA for the CDR3: TGTGCCAGCAGCGAGGTGGGGGGTAGCACAGATACGCAGTATTTT. This encodes CASSEVGGSTDTQYF.

The table lists this clone with a count of one. This sequence joins TRBV29-1 and TRBJ1-2, with TRBD1 matching 10 bases. Germline values: CDR1 SQVTM, CDR2 ANQGSEA. Losses at the gene ends were 7 bases for V and 8 bases for J; bases not matched to a gene: 7. The CDR3 consists of 12 residues. In DNA, the CDR3 is TGCAGCGCCTTAGACAGGGGGCGCGGCTACACCTTC. It translates to CSALDRGRGYTF.

The rearrangement joins TRBV6-2 or TRBV6-3 to TRBJ1-5; tentative D call: TRBD1 (5 bases). With 4 bases removed from V and 0 bases from J, the gap between germline ends came to 13 bases. Germline V CDR1 and CDR2: MNHEY, SVGEGT. The CDR3 is 16 residues long. The CDR3 sequence: CASSSPGGGSNQPQHF. For the CDR3, the DNA is TGTGCCAGCAGTTCGCCGGGGGGGGGTAGCAATCAGCCCCAGCATTTT.

The genes are TRBV11-1 and TRBJ2-1, with D possibly TRBD2 on 6 matching bases. CDR1 and CDR2 (germline): SGHAT, FQDESV (reference sequence). V shed 1 base and J shed 2 bases, with 9 bases lying between them. CDR3 length: 15 amino acids. The CDR3 spells CASSLGRGTYNEQFF. For the CDR3, the DNA is TGTGCCAGCAGCTTAGGGCGGGGTACCTACAATGAGCAGTTCTTC.

The chain combines TRBV28 with TRBJ1-1, with D possibly matching TRBD1 (6 bases). CDR1 MDHEN and CDR2 SYDVKM come from the germline V gene. The CDR3 contains 15 residues. V lost 3 bases and J lost 2, with 13 bases in between. The CDR3 loop is CASSFFGTPNTEAFF. In DNA, the CDR3 is TGTGCCAGCAGTTTTTTCGGGACACCAAACACTGAAGCTTTCTTT.